This record looks at one T cell receptor (beta chain) sequence and its context. Its antigen is not known. This specimen belongs to a study of monozygotic twins with inflammatory bowel disease. Study-wide points: With inverse Simpson as the measure, TCRbeta diversity was lower in IBD patients than in healthy co-twins.

From germline, CDR1 is MNHEY and CDR2 SVGEGT. The CDR3 runs to 14 residues. Donors each gave around 2.6 ml of blood. Template switching was used to attach UMIs, which incorporated a 6-nucleotide sample barcode. TCRdb re-called the 5' RACE reads and shows each CDR3 protein once, DNA omitted. The sample includes fewer than 450,000 distinct CDR3 sequences. V gene TRBV6-2 or TRBV6-3 combines with J gene TRBJ2-3. Sequenced material: blood. The receptor's source is a human donor with ulcerative colitis or Crohn's disease, or a healthy co-twin of an affected twin (not recorded which). The chain's CDR3 is CASSTHWGTDTQYF.